This T cell receptor beta chain was captured by sequencing in a study of blood T cells in healthy people across ages. Whole-study findings and limits: With age, beta diversity per million T cells declined roughly linearly, significantly by 35 to 40.

Remarks on this clonotype: Its antigen is not identified.

Primed by a sample-barcoded 5' primer and a J-beta primer mix, a second PCR proceeded for roughly 6 to 12 cycles. Via MiXCR, TCRdb re-called the 5' RACE reads, giving one row per CDR3 protein. The table lists over 750,000 distinct CDR3 sequences, around a quarter of them singletons, with 9.4% in the top ten. V lost 4 bases and J lost 0, with 21 bases in between. The CDR3 length is 18 residues. CDR1 and CDR2 from the germline V gene are SQVTM and ANQGSEA. Each donor supplied roughly 9.1 milliliters of peripheral blood. Researchers report isolating at least 6.5 million PBMCs per sample. These data were also reused for a study on T cells of mothers and their children. From that second work: Reads obtained per mother exceeded 10 million TCR beta CDR3 reads, with roughly 3 million obtained per child.

The V and J genes are TRBV29-1 and TRBJ2-2, with TRBD1 as a possible D gene (6 bases). Sequenced input: blood. This receptor was obtained from a boy aged 5-17 years in good health. The CDR3 here is CSVAGYGTRGTNTGELFF. DNA for the CDR3: TGCAGCGTTGCAGGGTACGGGACAAGGGGGACGAACACCGGGGAGCTGTTTTTT.